The 2 T cell receptor beta chains in this list originate from one sample, sequenced in a study of human T cells and chemical hapten exposure. From the RACE reads, TCRdb called clonotypes with MiXCR, one entry per CDR3 protein. The sample records about 160,000 distinct CDR3 sequences, about a quarter being singletons. Time point in this sample: patch test 3, about 24 weeks after DPC sensitization. The treatment: therapeutic diphenylcyclopropenone sensitization with weekly scalp DPC. The sample was whole blood, taken in connection with sensitization to the hapten diphenylcyclopropenone (DPC). The origin of the receptors is a young woman with alopecia areata. Some clones in this sample may be carry-over from other donors' samples.

This clonotype was seen a few times. V gene TRBV9 combines with J gene TRBJ1-1; no clear D gene. CDR1 SGDLS and CDR2 YYNGEE come from the germline V gene. The CDR3 extends over 15 amino acids. The ends were cut back, 0 bases at V and 6 bases at J, with 15 bases in the middle. The CDR3, as DNA: TGTGCCAGCAGCGTAGTTGAAGATTTGGTGTCTGAAGCTTTCTTT. This gives the protein CASSVVEDLVSEAFF.

Of note for this clonotype: At one end, the junction sequence differs from germline, possibly due to a read error. J is TRBJ2-3 and V is TRBV30; TRBD1 might be the D (6 bases). This CDR3 region has 14 residues. CDR1 and CDR2 (germline): GTSNPN, SVGIG (reference sequence). The CDR3 nucleotides are TGTGCCTGGAGTCCCCAGCTGCGGACAGATATGCAGTATTTT. This encodes CAWSPQLRTDMQYF.